The 25 T cell receptor beta chains in this list originate from one sample, sequenced in a study of blood T cells in healthy people across ages. For the second PCR, which ran for about 7 to 11 cycles, a sample-barcoded 5' primer and a J-beta primer mix were used. TCRdb redid the calling of the 5' RACE reads with MiXCR, one entry per CDR3 protein. Seen here are about 760,000 distinct CDR3 sequences, roughly 56% observed once, and the top ten hold approximately 24%. The sample was blood. The receptors were gathered from a man aged 35 to 55 in good health.

This sequence joins TRBV7-3 and TRBJ2-2, with D hard to call. From germline, CDR1 is SGHTA and CDR2 FQGTGA. Trimming removed 2 bases at V and 1 base at J, with 14 bases between. The CDR3 runs to 17 residues. CDR3 in amino acids: CASSLLGRTLNTGELFF. In DNA form, the CDR3 reads TGTGCCAGCAGCTTATTGGGCAGAACCTTGAACACCGGGGAGCTGTTTTTT.

This clonotype was counted a few times. The chain carries TRBV28 and TRBJ2-7; D unresolved. CDR1 is MDHEN and CDR2 is SYDVKM in the germline V gene. The CDR3 sequence is 15 residues long. V was cut by 3 bases and J by 2 bases, with 14 bases left in between. The CDR3 reads CASSFPAVGTYEQYF. In DNA, the CDR3 is TGTGCCAGCAGTTTCCCGGCCGTAGGTACCTACGAGCAGTACTTC.

This chain uses TRBV7-2 with TRBJ2-7, with D perhaps matching TRBD1 (6 bases). The CDR3 loop spans 14 amino acids. From germline, CDR1 is SGHTA and CDR2 FQGNSA. The ends were cut back, 0 bases at V and 4 bases at J, with 10 bases in the middle. CDR3 in amino acids: CASSLARGEYEQYF. CDR3 coding DNA: TGTGCCAGCAGCTTAGCCAGGGGTGAATACGAGCAGTACTTC.

The genes are TRBV28 and TRBJ2-1; no clear D. Germline CDR1 reads MDHEN; CDR2 reads SYDVKM. Trimming removed 7 bases from V and 4 bases from J, with 14 bases in between. The CDR3 runs to 14 residues. DNA for the CDR3: TGTGCCAGCACCCCCGTGGTAGGTTACAATGAGCAGTTCTTC. Translating gives CASTPVVGYNEQFF.

This clonotype was recorded once. V gene TRBV5-1 combines with J gene TRBJ2-3; TRBD2 matches at 11 bases. The V gene end was trimmed by 3 bases and the J gene end by 4 bases; junction bases not matched to a gene: 13. Per germline, CDR1 SGHRS and CDR2 YFSETQ. The CDR3 length is 18 residues. CDR3 in amino acids: CASSSAGDIAGGADTQYF. The CDR3 DNA is TGCGCCAGCAGCTCGGCTGGGGACATAGCGGGGGGGGCAGATACGCAGTATTTT.

This clonotype was picked up a small number of times. Here the CDR3 reads CASSRGQGSSYEQYF. In nucleotides, the CDR3 is TGTGCCAGCTCCCGGGGACAGGGAAGCTCCTACGAGCAGTACTTC. This chain connects TRBV18 to TRBJ2-7; 9 positions agree with TRBD1. CDR3 size: 15 residues. Germline CDR1 and CDR2: KGHSH and LQKENI. V shed 6 bases and J 0 bases; nucleotides not matched to a gene: 6.

V usage is TRBV3-1 and J usage is TRBJ2-1, with D possibly TRBD1 on 6 matching bases. The better agreement between TRBJ2-7 and the DNA end casts doubt on the J call. This CDR3 region has 12 residues. CDR1 and CDR2 from the germline V gene are LGHDT and YNNKEL (reference sequence). CDR3 nucleotide sequence: TGTGCCAGCAGCCGGGGGCACAATGAGCAGTACTTC. As protein: CASSRGHNEQYF.

V gene TRBV13 combines with J gene TRBJ1-1, with D maybe TRBD1 (6 bases). V was trimmed by 3 bases and J by 8 bases, leaving 16 bases between them. The CDR3 length is 14 residues. The V gene's germline CDR1 is PRHDT and CDR2 FYEKMQ (reference sequence). The CDR3 loop is CASSFSSSTGEAFF. CDR3 nucleotides: TGTGCCAGCAGCTTCTCCTCGAGTACAGGGGAAGCTTTCTTT.

The sample holds one count of this clonotype. The chain links TRBV10-3 to TRBJ2-2, with 10 bases lining up with TRBD2. Germline loops: CDR1 ENHRY, CDR2 SYGVKD. This CDR3 has 14 amino acids. J lost 6 bases, V lost 7 bases, and 5 bases had no gene match. Here the CDR3 reads CAIMASGSAGELFF. CDR3 bases: TGTGCCATCATGGCTAGCGGGAGCGCCGGGGAGCTGTTTTTT.

This clonotype has a handful of counts. The chain has TRBV29-1 and TRBJ2-7; 10 bases are shared with TRBD2. This CDR3 is 15 amino acids long. The germline gives CDR1 SQVTM, CDR2 ANQGSEA. The ends lost 4 bases at V and 2 bases at J; junction bases unmatched: 8. CDR3 DNA: TGCAGCGTTGCTCTAGCGGGAGTAGGGACCTACGAGCAGTACTTC. Its protein product is CSVALAGVGTYEQYF.

As to this clonotype: A read error may produce the germline difference seen at one junction end. The V and J genes are TRBV5-1 and TRBJ2-7, with TRBD2 identical over 9 bases. The germline gives CDR1 SGHRS, CDR2 YFSETQ. CDR3 length: 15 amino acids. This CDR3 reads CASGLGLAGSYEQYF. DNA for the CDR3: TGCGCCAGCGGCTTGGGACTAGCAGGCTCCTACGAGCAGTACTTC.

The V and J genes are TRBV15 and TRBJ2-3; D is perhaps TRBD1 (5 bases). Per the germline V gene, CDR1 is LNHNV and CDR2 is YYDKDF (reference sequence). CDR3 length: 16 amino acids. Trimming pared 2 bases from V and 2 bases from J, leaving 14 bases between. The CDR3 spells CATSRYTRQNTDTQYF. Here the CDR3 DNA reads TGTGCCACCAGCAGATACACGAGACAGAACACAGATACGCAGTATTTT.

This clonotype was picked up many times. The CDR3 bases are TGTGCCAGCAGCTTCAACACAGATACGCAGTATTTT. Amino acids: CASSFNTDTQYF. The chain has TRBV27 and TRBJ2-3; D gene ambiguous. The CDR3 spans 12 residues. Between the trimmed V and J ends, which lost 6 bases and 2 bases, there was a span of 6 bases. Germline V gives CDR1 MNHEY, CDR2 SMNVEV (reference sequence).

This clonotype was seen a few times. The rearrangement joins TRBV7-2 to TRBJ2-4, with TRBD2 identical over 13 bases. This CDR3 spans 17 amino acids. The J segment lost 2 bases and the V segment lost 5 bases, leaving 6 bases of the junction unmatched. Germline V gives CDR1 SGHTA, CDR2 FQGNSA. The CDR3 bases are TGTGCCAGCAGCCCATGGACTAGCGGGAGCTCCAAAAACATTCAGTACTTC. Translation gives CASSPWTSGSSKNIQYF.

The chain combines TRBV3-1 with TRBJ2-1, with TRBD2 matching over 14 bases. Germline trimming cut 1 base from V and 9 bases from J; bases unmatched to any gene: 5. Germline loops: CDR1 LGHDT, CDR2 YNNKEL (reference sequence). The CDR3 extends over 16 amino acids. CDR3 sequence reads: CASSQGTSGGSIEQFF. CDR3 sequence (DNA): TGTGCCAGCAGCCAAGGGACTAGCGGGGGGTCCATTGAGCAGTTCTTC.

The chain is built from TRBV6-5 and TRBJ2-1; 9 bases match TRBD2. Germline CDR1 reads MNHEY; CDR2 reads SVGAGI. The ends lost 6 bases at V and 9 bases at J; junction bases unmatched: 12. The CDR3 runs to 15 residues. CDR3 loop: CASSPRGGGAGEQFF. The CDR3 region has the DNA TGTGCCAGCAGCCCCCGAGGCGGGGGGGCCGGTGAGCAGTTCTTC.

The chain links TRBV11-2 to TRBJ2-4; TRBD2 matches 8 bases. Germline V gives CDR1 SGHAT, CDR2 FQNNGV. J was trimmed by 5 bases and V by 7 bases; bases with no gene match: 7. The CDR3 is 14 residues long. The CDR3 nucleotides are TGTGCCAGCAACCGGGGGGGCTTTCAAAACATTCAGTACTTC. This translates into CASNRGGFQNIQYF.

This sequence joins TRBV7-6 and TRBJ2-1; D unresolved. CDR1 is SGHVS, CDR2 FNYEAQ, per germline. CDR3 length: 13 residues. V shed 5 bases and J shed 6 bases, with 11 bases lying between them. The DNA of the CDR3 is TGTGCCAGCAGCGGAGCGAACAGCAATGAGCAGTTCTTC. It translates to CASSGANSNEQFF.

The genes are TRBV5-5 and TRBJ2-7, with 10 bases lining up with TRBD2. The J segment lost 4 bases and the V segment lost 4 bases, leaving 8 bases of the junction unmatched. This CDR3 comprises 15 residues. The germline CDR1 and CDR2 sequences are SGHKS and YYEKEE (reference sequence). In DNA, the CDR3 is TGTGCCAGCAGCCCCGACCCGGGACTAGCGTACGAGCAGTACTTC. This encodes CASSPDPGLAYEQYF.

The rearrangement uses TRBV5-1 and TRBJ2-5; either TRBD1 or TRBD2 may fit D (5 bases each). Germline-derived CDR1 and CDR2 are SGHRS and YFSETQ. The CDR3 consists of 17 residues. V lost 0 bases, J lost 6 bases, and 21 bases lay in between. CDR3 nucleotide sequence: TGCGCCAGCAGCTTGGGTGTGGCTCTGGGACCCGAGAAGACCCAGTACTTC. Protein product: CASSLGVALGPEKTQYF.

V is TRBV7-2 and J is TRBJ2-5; a weak D match, TRBD2 (6 bases). The germline V gene encodes CDR1 SGHTA and CDR2 FQGNSA. V lost 4 bases and J lost 5, with 20 bases in between. There are 16 residues in the CDR3. CDR3 amino acids: CASSSTPTSFAETQYF. DNA for the CDR3: TGTGCCAGCAGCTCGACACCTACTAGCTTCGCGGAGACCCAGTACTTC.

The V call is TRBV10-3, the J call TRBJ2-1; 11 nucleotides match TRBD1. The V gene's germline CDR1 is ENHRY and CDR2 SYGVKD. This CDR3 contains 15 residues. V lost 3 bases to trimming and J lost 8 bases; unmatched junction nucleotides: 6. CDR3 DNA sequence: TGTGCCATCAGTGACCAGGGACAGGGGGGTTATGAGCAGTTCTTC. Residues: CAISDQGQGGYEQFF.

The CDR3 region is CASSSGVGTEAFF. CDR3 DNA sequence: TGTGCCAGCAGTTCAGGGGTAGGGACTGAAGCTTTCTTT. The chain combines TRBV27 with TRBJ1-1; D is possibly TRBD1 (6 bases). V shed 4 bases and J shed 5 bases, with 11 bases lying between them. This CDR3 spans 13 amino acids. Germline V CDR1 and CDR2: MNHEY, SMNVEV (reference sequence).

This rearrangement joins TRBV3-1 to TRBJ2-1, with D maybe TRBD2 (6 bases). The germline V gene has CDR1 LGHDT and CDR2 YNNKEL (reference sequence). This CDR3 contains 14 residues. Trimming stripped 0 bases from V and 10 bases from J, with 13 bases between. CDR3 sequence (DNA): TGTGCCAGCAGCCAAGACTGGCGGGGCAAGGAGCAGTTCTTC. It yields the protein CASSQDWRGKEQFF.

This chain connects TRBV7-8 to TRBJ1-6; D uncertain. Per the germline V gene, CDR1 is SGHVS and CDR2 is FQNEAQ. This CDR3 has 14 residues. V gave up 10 bases and J gave up 2 bases, with 12 bases separating them. The CDR3 region is CATRTATYNSPLHF. The CDR3 nucleotides read TGTGCCACCAGGACCGCCACCTATAATTCACCCCTCCACTTT. Drawing the rest from reference TRBV7-8 and TRBJ1-6, the complete variable domain is GAGVSQSPRYKVAKRGQDVALRCDPISGHVSLFWYQQALGQGPEFLTYFQNEAQLDKSGLPSDRFFAERPEGSVSTLKIQRTQQEDSAVYLCATRTATYNSPLHFGNGTRLTVT.